This TCR beta chain is drawn from a study of control samples from healthy donors and cancer patients (dated by TCRdb to about 2020). Library generation was performed with the immunoSEQ multiplex PCR assay. TCRdb took this table from immuneACCESS and kept in-frame rearrangements with V and J called. Such tables lack part of the clones; where checked against another copy, unresolved V genes explain under half of the gap, and the rest is unexplained. For this sample the table gives 74,000 or so clones, of which roughly 90% were detected only once. The top ten constitute 7.2% of the sample. In the case of this clone: Its cognate antigen has yet to be identified. No base qualities exist here, and no much larger clone lies one base off it.

The receptor's source is a man aged 50 or older in good health. The sample taken for sequencing was blood.

The DNA is TGCAGCGCTATCCTAACAGGGGGCTACCGAGAAAAACTGTTTTTT. Its coded protein is CSAILTGGYREKLFF. The chain uses TRBV29-1 and TRBJ1-4, with TRBD1 matching 9 junction bases. The germline V and J ends show losses of 7 bases and 8 bases respectively, and no gene match explains 14 bases of the junction. The CDR3 holds 15 amino acids from the cysteine to the phenylalanine. Solely the CDR3 DNA is kept, with 45 bases framed from the first base. According to the germline V gene, CDR1 reads SQVTM and CDR2 reads ANQGSEA.